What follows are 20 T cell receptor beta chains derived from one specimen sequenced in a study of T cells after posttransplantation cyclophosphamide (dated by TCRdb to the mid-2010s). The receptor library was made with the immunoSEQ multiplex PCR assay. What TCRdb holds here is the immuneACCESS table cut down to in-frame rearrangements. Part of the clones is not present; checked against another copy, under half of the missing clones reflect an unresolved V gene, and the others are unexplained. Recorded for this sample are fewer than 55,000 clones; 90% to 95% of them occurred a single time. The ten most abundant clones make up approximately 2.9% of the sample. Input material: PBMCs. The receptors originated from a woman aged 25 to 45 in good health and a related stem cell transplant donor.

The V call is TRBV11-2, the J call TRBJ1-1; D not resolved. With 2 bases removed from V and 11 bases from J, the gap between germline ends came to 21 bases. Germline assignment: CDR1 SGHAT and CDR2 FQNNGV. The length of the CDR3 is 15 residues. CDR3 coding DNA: TGTGCCAGCAGCTTAACTTGGGTAGTTCCGGGTTTTGCTTTCTTT. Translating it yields CASSLTWVVPGFAFF.

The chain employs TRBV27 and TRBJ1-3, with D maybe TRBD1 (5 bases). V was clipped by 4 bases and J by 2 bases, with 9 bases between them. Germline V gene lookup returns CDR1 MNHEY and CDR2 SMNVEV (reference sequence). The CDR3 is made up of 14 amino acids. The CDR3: CASSSQGPGNTIYF. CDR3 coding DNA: TGTGCCAGCAGTTCCCAGGGTCCTGGAAACACCATATATTTT.

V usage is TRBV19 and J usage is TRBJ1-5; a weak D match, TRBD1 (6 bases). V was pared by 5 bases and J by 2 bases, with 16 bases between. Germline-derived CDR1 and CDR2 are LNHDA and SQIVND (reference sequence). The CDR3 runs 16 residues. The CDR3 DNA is TGTGCCAGTAGTCCACGCAGGGGAGATGGCAATCAGCCCCAGCATTTT. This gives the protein CASSPRRGDGNQPQHF.

The CDR3 spells CASSRTTGEVAEAFF. In nucleotides, the CDR3 is TGCGCCAGCAGTCGAACGACAGGGGAAGTGGCTGAAGCTTTCTTT. V usage is TRBV4-3 and J usage is TRBJ1-1, with 8 bases aligning to TRBD1. The trim removed 6 bases at V and 6 bases at J, leaving 12 bases unmatched. This CDR3 spans 15 amino acids. Germline values: CDR1 LGHNA, CDR2 YSLEER.

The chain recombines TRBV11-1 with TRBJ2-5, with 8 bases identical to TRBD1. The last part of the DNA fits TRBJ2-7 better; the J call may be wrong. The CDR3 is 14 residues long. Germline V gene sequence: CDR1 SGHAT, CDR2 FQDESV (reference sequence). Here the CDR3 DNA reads TGTGCCAGTAGCCCAAGACAGGGGCGGGACGAGCAGTACTTC. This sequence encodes CASSPRQGRDEQYF.

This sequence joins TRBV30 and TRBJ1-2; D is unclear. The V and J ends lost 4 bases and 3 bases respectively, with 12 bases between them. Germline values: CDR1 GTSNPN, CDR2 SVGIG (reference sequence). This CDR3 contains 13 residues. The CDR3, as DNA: TGTGCCTGGAATCTCAGGAACCACTATGGCTACACCTTC. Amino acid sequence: CAWNLRNHYGYTF.

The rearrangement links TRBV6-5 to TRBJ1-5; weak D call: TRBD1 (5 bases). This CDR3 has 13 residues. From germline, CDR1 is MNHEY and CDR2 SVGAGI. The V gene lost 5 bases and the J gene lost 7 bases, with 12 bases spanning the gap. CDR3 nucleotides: TGTGCCAGCAGTAGCAGGGAAAGCCAGCCCCAGCATTTT. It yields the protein CASSSRESQPQHF.

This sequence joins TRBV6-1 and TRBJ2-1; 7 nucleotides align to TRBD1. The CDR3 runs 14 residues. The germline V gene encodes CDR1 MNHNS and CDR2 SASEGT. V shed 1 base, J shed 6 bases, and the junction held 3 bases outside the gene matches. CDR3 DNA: TGTGCCAGCAGTGAAGGTGGACAGGTCAATGAGCAGTTCTTC. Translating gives CASSEGGQVNEQFF.

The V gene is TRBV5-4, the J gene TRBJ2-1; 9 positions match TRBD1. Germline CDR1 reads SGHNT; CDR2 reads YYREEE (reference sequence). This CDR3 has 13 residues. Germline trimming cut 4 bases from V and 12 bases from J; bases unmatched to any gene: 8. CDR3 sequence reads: CASSVTGGSGQFF. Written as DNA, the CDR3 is TGTGCCAGCAGCGTAACAGGGGGCTCTGGGCAGTTCTTC.

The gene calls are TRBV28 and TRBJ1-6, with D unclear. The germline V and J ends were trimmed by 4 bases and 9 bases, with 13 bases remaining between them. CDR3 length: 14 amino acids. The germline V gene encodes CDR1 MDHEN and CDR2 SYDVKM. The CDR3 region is CASSYGVFGSPLHF. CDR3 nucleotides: TGTGCCAGCAGTTACGGGGTTTTCGGTTCACCCCTCCACTTT.

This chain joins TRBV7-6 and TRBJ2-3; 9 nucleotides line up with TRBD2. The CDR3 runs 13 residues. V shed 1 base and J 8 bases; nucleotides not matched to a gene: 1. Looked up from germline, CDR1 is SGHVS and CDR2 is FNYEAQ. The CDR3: CASSLGSGGTQYF. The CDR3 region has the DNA TGTGCCAGCAGCTTAGGTAGCGGGGGTACGCAGTATTTT. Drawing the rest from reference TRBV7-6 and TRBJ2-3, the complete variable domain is GAGVSQSPRYKVTKRGQDVALRCDPISGHVSLYWYRQALGQGPEFLTYFNYEAQQDKSGLPNDRFSAERPEGSISTLTIQRTEQRDSAMYRCASSLGSGGTQYFGPGTRLTVL.

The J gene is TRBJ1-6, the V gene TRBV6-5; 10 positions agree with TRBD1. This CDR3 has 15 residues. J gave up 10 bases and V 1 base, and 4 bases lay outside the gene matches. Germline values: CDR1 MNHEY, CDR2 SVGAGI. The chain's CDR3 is CASSYWDRGRSPLHF. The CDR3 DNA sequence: TGTGCCAGCAGTTACTGGGACAGGGGCCGGTCACCCCTCCACTTT.

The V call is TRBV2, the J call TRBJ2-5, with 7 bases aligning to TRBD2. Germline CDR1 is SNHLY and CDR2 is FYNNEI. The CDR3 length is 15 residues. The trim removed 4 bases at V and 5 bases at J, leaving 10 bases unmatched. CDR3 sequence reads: CASSVWERGKETQYF. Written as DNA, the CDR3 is TGTGCCAGCAGTGTGTGGGAGCGGGGAAAGGAGACCCAGTACTTC.

The CDR3 loop reads CASTPTGTVTGELFF. CDR3 DNA sequence: TGTGCCAGCACACCGACAGGGACGGTGACCGGGGAGCTGTTTTTT. This chain joins TRBV7-9 and TRBJ2-2, with 7 bases fitting TRBD1. Per germline, CDR1 SEHNR and CDR2 FQNEAQ (reference sequence). The CDR3 is made up of 15 amino acids. V lost 7 bases and J lost 5; bases outside the gene matches: 10.

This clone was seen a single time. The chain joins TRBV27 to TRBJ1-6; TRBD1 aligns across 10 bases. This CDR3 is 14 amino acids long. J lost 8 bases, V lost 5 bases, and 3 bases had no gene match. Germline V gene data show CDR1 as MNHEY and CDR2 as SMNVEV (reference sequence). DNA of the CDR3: TGTGCCAGCAGTCCGGGACAGGGGTATTCACCCCTCCACTTT. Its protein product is CASSPGQGYSPLHF.

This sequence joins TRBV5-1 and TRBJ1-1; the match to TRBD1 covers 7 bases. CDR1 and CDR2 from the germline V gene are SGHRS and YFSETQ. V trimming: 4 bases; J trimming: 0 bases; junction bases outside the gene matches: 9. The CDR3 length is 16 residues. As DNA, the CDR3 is TGCGCCAGCAGCGACGGGACAGCAATCATGAACACTGAAGCTTTCTTT. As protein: CASSDGTAIMNTEAFF.

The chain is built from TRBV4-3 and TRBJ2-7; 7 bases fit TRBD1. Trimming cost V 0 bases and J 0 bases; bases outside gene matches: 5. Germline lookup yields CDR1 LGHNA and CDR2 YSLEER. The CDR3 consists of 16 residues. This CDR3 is CASSQDLGQPSYEQYF. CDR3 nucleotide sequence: TGCGCCAGCAGCCAAGATCTGGGACAGCCCTCCTACGAGCAGTACTTC.

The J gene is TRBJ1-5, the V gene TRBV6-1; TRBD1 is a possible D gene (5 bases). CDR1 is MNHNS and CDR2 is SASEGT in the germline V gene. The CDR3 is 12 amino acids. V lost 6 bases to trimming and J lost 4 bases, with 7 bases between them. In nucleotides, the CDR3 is TGTGCCAGCAGGGGGGGTAATCAGCCCCAGCATTTT. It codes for CASRGGNQPQHF.

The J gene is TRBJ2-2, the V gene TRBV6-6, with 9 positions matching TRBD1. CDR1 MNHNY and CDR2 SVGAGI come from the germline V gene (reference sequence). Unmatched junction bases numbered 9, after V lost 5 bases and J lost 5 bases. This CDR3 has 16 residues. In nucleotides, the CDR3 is TGTGCCAGCAGTCTGGGACAGGGTAGGGGGACCGGGGAGCTGTTTTTT. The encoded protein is CASSLGQGRGTGELFF.

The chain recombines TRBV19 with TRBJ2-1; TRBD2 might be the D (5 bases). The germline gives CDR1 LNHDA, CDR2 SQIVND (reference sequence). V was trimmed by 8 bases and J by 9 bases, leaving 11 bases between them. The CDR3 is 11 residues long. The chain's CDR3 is CASHGVGEQFF. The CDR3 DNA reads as TGTGCCAGTCACGGGGTTGGTGAGCAGTTCTTC.